Given below is one T cell receptor beta chain in context. Its cognate antigen is unknown. The data originate from a study of post-analysis software for immune sequencing data. On the study more broadly: The disease courses spanned relapsing-remitting, secondary progressive and progressive-relapsing forms of multiple sclerosis.

V was pared by 3 bases and J by 9 bases, with 10 bases of the junction left unmatched. The CDR3 runs to 14 residues. Germline lookup yields CDR1 DFQATT and CDR2 SNEGSKA (reference sequence). General study points: TRBV segments more frequent in patients than in controls numbered roughly five and included TRBV5-6, TRBV5-1 and TRBV20-1. Among multiple sclerosis patients, normalized Chao1 diversity was significantly below that of controls.

Unique molecular identifiers were carried by the TCR beta cDNA libraries. TCRdb reanalysed the PCR reads using MiXCR and keeps one entry per CDR3 protein. The data show around 400,000 distinct CDR3 sequences, roughly 38% seen once. This sequence originates from a girl aged 2 to 10 with multiple sclerosis. The chain is built from TRBV20-1 and TRBJ2-1; TRBD2 matches 8 bases. The sample was blood. CDR3 sequence reads: CSARVGLGSGEQFF. The DNA for the CDR3 is TGCAGTGCTAGGGTGGGACTAGGATCCGGTGAGCAGTTCTTC.